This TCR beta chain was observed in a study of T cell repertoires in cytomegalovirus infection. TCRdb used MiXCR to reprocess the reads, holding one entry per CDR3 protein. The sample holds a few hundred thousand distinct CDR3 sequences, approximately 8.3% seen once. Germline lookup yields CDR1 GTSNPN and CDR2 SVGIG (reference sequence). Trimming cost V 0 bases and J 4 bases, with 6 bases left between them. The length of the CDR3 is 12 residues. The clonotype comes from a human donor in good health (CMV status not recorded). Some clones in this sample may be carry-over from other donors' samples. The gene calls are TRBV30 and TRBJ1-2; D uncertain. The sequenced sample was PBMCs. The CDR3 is CAWSVGIYGYTF. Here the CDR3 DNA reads TGTGCCTGGAGTGTCGGGATCTATGGCTACACCTTC.